This entry lists 8 T cell receptor beta chains sequenced from one sample in a study of blood T cell repertoires in COVID-19. This table comes from immunoSEQ multiplex PCR, and its TCRdb copy is limited to in-frame clones, with some not included. Among approximately 46,000 clones listed, approximately 80% were seen once. Material for sequencing was peripheral blood. All receptors derive from a human donor in a cohort sampled during active COVID-19.

The V and J genes are TRBV18 and TRBJ1-3; no firm D call. Germline-derived CDR1 and CDR2 are KGHSH and LQKENI. The CDR3 covers 15 residues. Trimming removed 2 bases at V and 3 bases at J, with 11 bases between. The CDR3 loop is CASSPGSGNGNTIYF. The CDR3 nucleotides read TGTGCCAGCTCACCAGGATCGGGGAATGGAAACACCATATATTTT.

The genes are TRBV5-1 and TRBJ1-3, with D possibly being TRBD1 (5 bases). Deletions cut 3 bases from V and 0 bases from J, with 16 bases between. Germline values: CDR1 SGHRS, CDR2 YFSETQ. The CDR3 spans 17 residues. The DNA for the CDR3 is TGCGCCAGCAGCTCATTAGACAGTCCAACCTCTGGAAACACCATATATTTT. Translated: CASSSLDSPTSGNTIYF.

This chain connects TRBV6-2 or TRBV6-3 to TRBJ2-7, with 14 bases fitting TRBD2. From germline, CDR1 is MNHEY and CDR2 SVGEGT. V was pared by 6 bases and J by 6 bases, with 13 bases of the junction left unmatched. The CDR3 totals 17 residues. The chain's CDR3 is CASSRTSGRPPYGEQYF. In DNA, the CDR3 is TGTGCCAGCAGCAGGACTAGCGGGAGGCCCCCCTATGGCGAGCAGTACTTC.

The V and J genes are TRBV5-1 and TRBJ2-4, with 12 bases lining up with TRBD1. Germline values: CDR1 SGHRS, CDR2 YFSETQ. The J segment lost 3 bases and the V segment lost 10 bases, leaving 23 bases of the junction unmatched. This CDR3 region has 20 residues. CDR3: CAEGTAPGQGAGRGKNIQYF. CDR3 in DNA: TGCGCCGAAGGTACCGCTCCGGGACAGGGGGCCGGCCGGGGCAAAAACATTCAGTACTTC.

This clone showed up just a few times. V usage is TRBV5-1 and J usage is TRBJ2-1; 8 bases align to TRBD2. V trimming: 2 bases; J trimming: 7 bases; junction bases outside the gene matches: 11. There are 16 residues in the CDR3. Per the germline V gene, CDR1 is SGHRS and CDR2 is YFSETQ. This chain's CDR3 is CASSFEAGDLGNEQFF. Here the CDR3 DNA reads TGCGCCAGCAGCTTTGAAGCGGGGGATCTGGGGAATGAGCAGTTCTTC.

V and J are TRBV11-2 and TRBJ2-3; D is undetermined. This CDR3 region has 15 residues. V was clipped by 1 base and J by 0 bases, with 8 bases between them. The germline V gene has CDR1 SGHAT and CDR2 FQNNGV. As DNA, the CDR3 is TGTGCCAGCAGCTTAGGACTCCCTAGCACAGATACGCAGTATTTT. Its translation is CASSLGLPSTDTQYF.

This clone was counted once. The rearrangement links TRBV14 to TRBJ2-7; D is perhaps TRBD1 (6 bases). This CDR3 has 13 amino acids. V was shortened by 6 bases and J by 4 bases, with 13 bases between the two germline ends. The germline V gene has CDR1 SGHDN and CDR2 FVKESK. This CDR3 reads CASSLQGLYEQYF. The CDR3 nucleotides read TGTGCCAGCAGTTTACAGGGTTTGTACGAGCAGTACTTC.

The CDR3 region is CASSSTGGYTGELFF. Written as DNA, the CDR3 is TGTGCCAGCAGTTCGACAGGGGGCTACACCGGGGAGCTGTTTTTT. The chain employs TRBV14 and TRBJ2-2; 10 nucleotides align to TRBD1. Germline V lookup: CDR1 SGHDN, CDR2 FVKESK. Trimming took 6 bases from V and 3 from J; bases not matched to a gene: 4. This CDR3 region has 15 residues.